This T cell receptor (beta chain) was sequenced for a study of neurological immune-mediated disorders. About the study: Relapsing-remitting forms accounted for about 90% of the 34 multiple sclerosis patients and secondary progressive forms for 3.

TCRdb re-analysed the 5' RACE reads in MiXCR, keeping a single row per CDR3 protein. Among about 58,000 distinct CDR3 sequences, approximately 3.9% were seen once, and the ten largest hold approximately 1.6%. This clonotype was found many times. This receptor was taken from a man under 40 with multiple sclerosis. The sequenced sample was PBMCs.

CDR3: CASSLTDTQYF. CDR3 coding DNA: TGCGCCAGCAGCTTGACAGATACGCAGTATTTT. The chain carries TRBV5-1 and TRBJ2-3; the D is unclear. Germline V gives CDR1 SGHRS, CDR2 YFSETQ. Trimming removed 1 base from V and 3 bases from J, with 0 bases in between. The CDR3 covers 11 residues.